The next 25 T cell receptor beta chains were all read from a single sample in a study of T cell repertoires in cytomegalovirus infection. TCRdb passed the reads through MiXCR, listing each CDR3 protein once. The sample holds about 260,000 distinct CDR3 sequences, roughly an eighth seen once. The sequenced sample was PBMCs. The source of these receptors is a human donor in good health (CMV status not recorded). Some clones in this sample may be carry-over from other donors' samples.

CDR3 DNA sequence: TGCAGTGCTAGAGGACAGGGGTCGTTGAATTCACCCCTCCACTTT. It is translated as CSARGQGSLNSPLHF. The rearrangement joins TRBV20-1 to TRBJ1-6; 8 nucleotides line up with TRBD1. J lost 7 bases, V lost 1 base, and 6 bases had no gene match. The CDR3 sequence is 15 residues long. Germline V gene sequence: CDR1 DFQATT, CDR2 SNEGSKA (reference sequence).

This clonotype was recorded many times. The gene calls are TRBV7-2 and TRBJ2-7, with 7 bases identical to TRBD2. V shed 6 bases and J 3 bases; nucleotides not matched to a gene: 8. The CDR3 runs to 14 residues. Germline CDR1 and CDR2: SGHTA and FQGNSA. CDR3 amino acids: CASRLSGGFYEQYF. The CDR3 DNA sequence: TGTGCCAGCAGGTTATCGGGAGGCTTCTACGAGCAGTACTTC.

This clonotype was counted between two and nine times. This chain links TRBV11-2 with TRBJ2-7; 9 nucleotides align to TRBD2. The trim removed 4 bases at V and 0 bases at J, leaving 4 bases unmatched. Germline V gene data show CDR1 as SGHAT and CDR2 as FQNNGV. This CDR3 has 15 residues. The CDR3 coding sequence is TGTGCCAGCAGCTCAGTAGCGGGGGCCTCCTACGAGCAGTACTTC. Its protein is CASSSVAGASYEQYF.

The chain has TRBV2 and TRBJ2-3; maybe TRBD2 (5 bases). This CDR3 comprises 16 residues. Trimming took off 4 bases at V and 1 base at J, with 15 bases between the two ends. Germline V gene data show CDR1 as SNHLY and CDR2 as FYNNEI. The CDR3 bases are TGTGCCAGCAGTGTTTTGGAGGAACTAGGCACAGATACGCAGTATTTT. Protein product: CASSVLEELGTDTQYF.

The J gene is TRBJ1-5, the V gene TRBV4-2; no firm D call. CDR1 is LGHNA, CDR2 YNFKEQ, per germline. Trimming stripped 4 bases from V and 3 bases from J, with 10 bases between. This CDR3 spans 14 amino acids. CDR3 region: CASSPDVFNQPQHF. DNA for the CDR3: TGTGCCAGCAGCCCTGACGTATTCAATCAGCCCCAGCATTTT.

This clonotype was seen a few times. The gene calls are TRBV11-2 and TRBJ2-1, with 15 nucleotides matching TRBD2. The CDR3 runs to 15 residues. Germline trimming cut 6 bases from V and 9 bases from J; bases unmatched to any gene: 6. Germline V CDR1 and CDR2: SGHAT, FQNNGV. The CDR3 loop reads CASSYPGLAGGEQFF. CDR3 sequence (DNA): TGTGCCAGCAGTTATCCGGGACTAGCGGGAGGTGAGCAGTTCTTC.

This chain connects TRBV5-4 to TRBJ2-3; no clear D gene. From germline, CDR1 is SGHNT and CDR2 YYREEE (reference sequence). The CDR3 is 15 residues long. The V gene lost 0 bases and the J gene lost 2 bases, with 10 bases spanning the gap. CDR3 protein: CASSLGGETTDTQYF. CDR3 coding DNA: TGTGCCAGCAGCTTGGGTGGGGAAACCACAGATACGCAGTATTTT.

V is TRBV19 and J is TRBJ1-1, with unresolved D. Germline V CDR1 and CDR2: LNHDA, SQIVND (reference sequence). This CDR3 comprises 15 residues. With 6 bases removed from V and 1 base from J, the gap between germline ends came to 15 bases. CDR3 coding DNA: TGTGCCAGTAGACCGGGTCCCTCTTCGAACACTGAAGCTTTCTTT. It specifies CASRPGPSSNTEAFF.

This clonotype was seen a handful of times. The chain is built from TRBV20-1 and TRBJ1-4; no clear D gene. The CDR3 is made up of 14 amino acids. V was clipped by 0 bases and J by 5 bases, with 10 bases between them. Germline CDR1 DFQATT, CDR2 SNEGSKA (reference sequence). CDR3 bases: TGCAGTGCTAGAGAGCGGGCCTCAAATGAAAAACTGTTTTTT. It encodes CSARERASNEKLFF.

Only a few counts were recorded for this clonotype. The genes are TRBV12-3 or TRBV12-4 and TRBJ1-5; TRBD1 is a possible D gene (5 bases). The CDR3 length is 13 residues. Between the trimmed V and J ends, which lost 6 bases and 5 bases, there was a span of 11 bases. This chain's CDR3 is CASSPGIDQPQHF. For the CDR3, the DNA is TGTGCCAGCAGCCCAGGGATCGATCAGCCCCAGCATTTT.

The chain uses TRBV7-9 and TRBJ1-2; weak D call: TRBD1 (5 bases). CDR3 length equals 15 residues. Germline CDR1 SEHNR, CDR2 FQNEAQ (reference sequence). Trimming removed 5 bases at V and 3 bases at J, with 16 bases between. CDR3 protein: CASSDSLQGDYGYTF. In DNA form, the CDR3 reads TGTGCCAGCAGCGACAGCCTCCAGGGCGACTATGGCTACACCTTC. The full variable domain, rest sourced from reference TRBV7-9 and TRBJ1-2, is DTGVSQNPRHKITKRGQNVTFRCDPISEHNRLYWYRQTLGQGPEFLTYFQNEAQLEKSRLLSDRFSAERPKGSFSTLEIQRTEQGDSAMYLCASSDSLQGDYGYTFGSGTRLTVV.

This clonotype was counted only a few times. The chain carries TRBV15 and TRBJ2-1; 7 bases are shared with TRBD1. The CDR3 is 15 residues long. Trimming cost V 0 bases and J 5 bases; bases outside gene matches: 4. Germline V gene sequence: CDR1 LNHNV, CDR2 YYDKDF (reference sequence). CDR3 sequence reads: CATSRDRGFDNEQFF. The CDR3 DNA is TGTGCCACCAGCAGAGACAGGGGGTTTGACAATGAGCAGTTCTTC.

The CDR3 loop reads CASTLDGSSYNEQFF. In DNA form, the CDR3 reads TGTGCCAGCACCCTAGACGGAAGCTCCTACAATGAGCAGTTCTTC. This chain connects TRBV6-6 to TRBJ2-1; D gene ambiguous. Germline CDR1 is MNHNY and CDR2 is SVGAGI (reference sequence). The length of the CDR3 is 15 residues. V was clipped by 7 bases and J by 0 bases, with 13 bases between them.

In its sample, this clonotype was seen many times. The chain combines TRBV6-1 with TRBJ1-1; D possibly corresponds to TRBD1 (5 bases). The V gene lost 6 bases and the J gene lost 0 bases, with 8 bases spanning the gap. The CDR3 runs to 13 residues. Germline-derived CDR1 and CDR2 are MNHNS and SASEGT. The CDR3 sequence is CASSGTLNTEAFF. DNA of the CDR3: TGTGCCAGCAGCGGGACGTTGAACACTGAAGCTTTCTTT.

This clonotype was counted at least ten times. V usage is TRBV20-1 and J usage is TRBJ2-2; 7 nucleotides line up with TRBD1. CDR1 is DFQATT, CDR2 SNEGSKA, per germline (reference sequence). The CDR3 sequence is 14 residues long. V gave up 4 bases and J gave up 0 bases; unmatched junction bases: 2. The CDR3 bases are TGCAGTGCTATAGACAGGGCGAACACCGGGGAGCTGTTTTTT. The encoded protein is CSAIDRANTGELFF.

The chain uses TRBV20-1 and TRBJ2-1; D is tentatively TRBD1 or TRBD2 (5 bases each). Germline values: CDR1 DFQATT, CDR2 SNEGSKA (reference sequence). There are 14 residues in the CDR3. With 2 bases removed from V and 6 bases from J, the gap between germline ends came to 14 bases. The CDR3 DNA is TGCAGTGCTAGATATATTGGGACCTCCAATGAGCAGTTCTTC. Protein: CSARYIGTSNEQFF.

This clonotype was counted many times. The chain joins TRBV7-2 to TRBJ2-2; possibly TRBD2 for D (6 bases). The CDR3 spans 16 residues. Germline CDR1 reads SGHTA; CDR2 reads FQGNSA. Deletions cut 5 bases from V and 2 bases from J, with 15 bases between. The CDR3 region has the DNA TGTGCCAGCAGCCCGACCGGGACTTACAACACCGGGGAGCTGTTTTTT. Encoded protein: CASSPTGTYNTGELFF.

The chain is built from TRBV20-1 and TRBJ2-7; 8 bases fit TRBD1. This CDR3 spans 14 amino acids. Trimming at V came to 4 bases and at J to 6 bases, leaving 11 bases not matched to a gene. From germline, CDR1 is DFQATT and CDR2 SNEGSKA (reference sequence). CDR3 DNA sequence: TGCAGTGCTACCCTGGCAGGGGGCATTGGCGAGCAGTACTTC. This gives the protein CSATLAGGIGEQYF.

In its sample, this clonotype was seen a few times. The V and J genes are TRBV29-1 and TRBJ2-5, with 11 bases fitting TRBD2. V lost 7 bases to trimming and J lost 3 bases; unmatched junction nucleotides: 4. CDR1 and CDR2 (germline): SQVTM, ANQGSEA. The CDR3 consists of 13 residues. CDR3 residues: CSAETSGEETQYF. CDR3 bases: TGCAGCGCCGAGACTAGCGGGGAAGAGACCCAGTACTTC.

On this clonotype: Since a much larger clone is just one base distant, this may be a read error. The chain couples TRBV7-6 to TRBJ2-5; D may be TRBD1 or TRBD2 (6 bases each). Germline lookup yields CDR1 SGHVS and CDR2 FNYEAQ. CDR3 length: 14 residues. V was cut by 5 bases and J by 7 bases, with 17 bases left in between. Here the CDR3 DNA reads TGTGCCAGCAGCATATCAGACAGGCGGGGGACCCAGTACTTC. Amino acid sequence: CASSISDRRGTQYF.

In this sample, this clonotype turned up many times. The V and J genes are TRBV20-1 and TRBJ1-1; 10 bases map to TRBD1. The CDR3 sequence is 15 residues long. Germline trimming cut 2 bases from V and 5 bases from J; bases unmatched to any gene: 8. Germline V lookup: CDR1 DFQATT, CDR2 SNEGSKA (reference sequence). The CDR3 loop reads CSARLTRDRGTEAFF. CDR3 DNA sequence: TGCAGTGCTAGACTCACCCGGGACAGGGGAACTGAAGCTTTCTTT.

This clonotype was recorded many times. The V gene is TRBV7-2, the J gene TRBJ1-6, with D possibly matching TRBD1 (5 bases). Per the germline V gene, CDR1 is SGHTA and CDR2 is FQGNSA. V gave up 3 bases and J gave up 7 bases, with 10 bases separating them. The CDR3 runs to 14 residues. The CDR3 sequence is CASSFRGENSPLHF. For the CDR3, the DNA is TGTGCCAGCAGCTTTCGGGGGGAAAATTCACCCCTCCACTTT.

CDR3 loop: CASRPSGPQHF. The CDR3 nucleotides are TGTGCCAGCAGACCATCAGGGCCCCAGCATTTT. This chain joins TRBV25-1 and TRBJ1-5; D unclear. V lost 6 bases, J lost 9 bases, and 9 bases lay in between. The V gene's germline CDR1 is MGHDK and CDR2 SYGVNS. CDR3 length: 11 amino acids.

This clonotype came up many times. V usage is TRBV7-9 and J usage is TRBJ1-3; possible D gene TRBD1, 5 bases. CDR1 SEHNR and CDR2 FQNEAQ come from the germline V gene (reference sequence). This CDR3 has 15 amino acids. V lost 2 bases to trimming and J lost 0 bases, with 8 bases between them. CDR3 amino acids: CASSLSGVSGNTIYF. In DNA, the CDR3 is TGTGCCAGCAGCTTATCGGGGGTCTCTGGAAACACCATATATTTT.

This clonotype was picked up many times. The chain has TRBV6-2 or TRBV6-3 and TRBJ2-1, with 13 bases that match TRBD2. The CDR3 runs 16 residues. Trimming removed 7 bases from V and 9 bases from J; junction bases left unmatched: 12. Germline CDR1 and CDR2: MNHEY and SVGEGT. DNA for the CDR3: TGTGCCAGCATCGGACGAAGGACTAGCGGGAGAACTGAGCAGTTCTTC. This gives the protein CASIGRRTSGRTEQFF.